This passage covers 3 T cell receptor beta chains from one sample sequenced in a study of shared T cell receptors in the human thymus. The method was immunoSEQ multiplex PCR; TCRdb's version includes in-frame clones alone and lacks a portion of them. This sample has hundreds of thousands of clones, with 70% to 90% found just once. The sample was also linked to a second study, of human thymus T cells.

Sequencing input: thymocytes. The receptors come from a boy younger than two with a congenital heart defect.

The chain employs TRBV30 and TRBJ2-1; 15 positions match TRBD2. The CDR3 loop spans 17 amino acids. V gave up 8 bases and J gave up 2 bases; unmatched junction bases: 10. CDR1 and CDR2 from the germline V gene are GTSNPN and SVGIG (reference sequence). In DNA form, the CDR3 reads TGTGCCGCGGCCGGGACTAGCGGGAGGACTGCCTACAATGAGCAGTTCTTC. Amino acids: CAAAGTSGRTAYNEQFF.

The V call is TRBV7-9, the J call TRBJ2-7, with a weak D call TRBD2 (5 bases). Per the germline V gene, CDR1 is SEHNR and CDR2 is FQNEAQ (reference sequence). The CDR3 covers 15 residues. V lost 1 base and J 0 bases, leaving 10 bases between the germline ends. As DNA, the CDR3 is TGTGCCAGCAGCTTAGTAGGGAGAGGCTCCTACGAGCAGTACTTC. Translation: CASSLVGRGSYEQYF.

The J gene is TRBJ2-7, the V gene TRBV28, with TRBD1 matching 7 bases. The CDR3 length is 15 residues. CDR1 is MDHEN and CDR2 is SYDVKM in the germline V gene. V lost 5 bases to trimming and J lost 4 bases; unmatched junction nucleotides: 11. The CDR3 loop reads CASSPPRQGAYEQYF. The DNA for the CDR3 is TGTGCCAGCAGTCCTCCACGACAGGGCGCGTACGAGCAGTACTTC.